This T cell receptor beta chain was captured by sequencing in a study of blood T cell repertoires in COVID-19. Study summary: T cells, B-cell-depleted T cells, or PBMCs supplied cDNA or gDNA.

CDR1 is KGHDR, CDR2 SFDVKD, per germline. V was pared by 2 bases and J by 4 bases, with 1 base of the junction left unmatched. The CDR3 extends over 14 amino acids. In the original processing: By means of reference gene primer amplification, nucleated cell counts were estimated. Produced via immunoSEQ multiplex PCR; TCRdb's table is partial and in-frame only. Clonal size and the V and J genes are those of that table, whereas D and trimming came from the DNA. The sample records 150,000 to 200,000 clones, roughly 77% being singletons. The chain couples TRBV24-1 to TRBJ2-3, with 8 bases identical to TRBD2. This clonotype was sampled from a human donor in a cohort sampled during active COVID-19. Sequenced: peripheral blood. CDR3 nucleotide sequence: TGTGCCACCAGTGATTGGACTAGCCCAGATACGCAGTATTTT. Amino acids: CATSDWTSPDTQYF.